One sample yielded the 18 T cell receptor beta chains listed below, sequenced in a study of cytomegalovirus exposure and HLA in healthy donors. Produced via immunoSEQ multiplex PCR; TCRdb's table is partial and in-frame only. The data hold roughly 100,000 clones, with roughly 90% observed a single time. Sequencing was done on a sample of PBMCs. The origin of the receptors is a woman aged 18-30 years in good health and CMV-seropositive.

J is TRBJ2-5 and V is TRBV20-1; no clear D. Germline V gene sequence: CDR1 DFQATT, CDR2 SNEGSKA (reference sequence). This CDR3 is 11 amino acids long. The V end was cut by 2 bases, the J end by 3 bases, with 4 bases between. The CDR3 loop reads CSARIKETQYF. The CDR3 DNA sequence: TGCAGTGCTAGAATCAAAGAGACCCAGTACTTC.

The V call is TRBV30, the J call TRBJ2-7; D ambiguous. This CDR3 has 14 residues. Germline CDR1 is GTSNPN and CDR2 is SVGIG (reference sequence). V lost 0 bases and J 5 bases, leaving 14 bases between the germline ends. The DNA of the CDR3 is TGTGCCTGGAGTGTCGGTATTAGGAGTAACGAGCAGTACTTC. As protein: CAWSVGIRSNEQYF.

The rearrangement links TRBV7-2 to TRBJ2-1; no reliable D call. Germline V gene sequence: CDR1 SGHTA, CDR2 FQGNSA. The CDR3 consists of 13 residues. Deletions cut 5 bases from V and 4 bases from J, with 9 bases between. CDR3 nucleotides: TGTGCCAGCAGCCAAAACATATACAATGAGCAGTTCTTC. Encoded protein: CASSQNIYNEQFF.

This clone came up a few times. The gene calls are TRBV18 and TRBJ1-6; D is ambiguous. CDR1 is KGHSH and CDR2 is LQKENI in the germline V gene. This CDR3 has 14 residues. With 6 bases removed from V and 16 bases from J, the gap between germline ends came to 22 bases. The CDR3 reads CASSSGAEFLLLHF. In DNA form, the CDR3 reads TGTGCCAGCTCGTCGGGTGCCGAATTTCTGCTTCTCCACTTT.

The genes are TRBV7-2 and TRBJ1-4; tentative D call: TRBD1 (6 bases). Germline V gene data show CDR1 as SGHTA and CDR2 as FQGNSA. This CDR3 spans 15 amino acids. Between the trimmed V and J ends, which lost 4 bases and 5 bases, there was a span of 14 bases. CDR3 in DNA: TGTGCCAGCAGCTCCCAGGGGACAAGGAATGAAAAACTGTTTTTT. As protein: CASSSQGTRNEKLFF.

The rearrangement uses TRBV28 and TRBJ1-2, with D uncertain. Between the trimmed V and J ends, which lost 3 bases and 4 bases, there was a span of 12 bases. In germline, CDR1 is MDHEN, CDR2 SYDVKM. The CDR3 extends over 14 amino acids. The DNA of the CDR3 is TGTGCCAGCAGTTTGGTGGCGGGAGGCTATGGCTACACCTTC. Translation gives CASSLVAGGYGYTF.

The chain is built from TRBV29-1 and TRBJ1-5, with 7 bases fitting TRBD1. The CDR3 loop spans 13 amino acids. With V trimmed by 6 bases and J by 5 bases, 7 bases remained unmatched. CDR1 is SQVTM, CDR2 ANQGSEA, per germline. The CDR3 loop is CSVGPGGDQPQHF. In DNA, the CDR3 is TGCAGCGTAGGGCCAGGGGGAGATCAGCCCCAGCATTTT.

The chain is built from TRBV7-9 and TRBJ2-4, with a tentative D call TRBD2 (6 bases). This CDR3 comprises 15 residues. In germline, CDR1 is SEHNR, CDR2 FQNEAQ (reference sequence). The ends were cut back, 2 bases at V and 7 bases at J, with 15 bases in the middle. This CDR3 reads CASSLKTRPYNIQYF. CDR3 coding DNA: TGTGCCAGCAGCTTAAAGACTAGACCTTACAACATTCAGTACTTC.

The chain links TRBV27 to TRBJ1-4; possibly TRBD1 for D (6 bases). The germline gives CDR1 MNHEY, CDR2 SMNVEV (reference sequence). V shed 6 bases and J shed 7 bases, with 15 bases lying between them. The CDR3 covers 14 residues. CDR3 coding DNA: TGTGCCAGCAGCCCCACAGGGTTCTCTGAAAAACTGTTTTTT. Its translation: CASSPTGFSEKLFF. Drawing the rest from reference TRBV27 and TRBJ1-4, the complete variable domain is EAQVTQNPRYLITVTGKKLTVTCSQNMNHEYMSWYRQDPGLGLRQIYYSMNVEVTDKGDVPEGYKVSRKEKRNFPLILESPSPNQTSLYFCASSPTGFSEKLFFGSGTQLSVL.

This clone has a single count. The chain has TRBV7-9 and TRBJ1-3; TRBD1 matches at 10 bases. The CDR3 length is 16 residues. Trimming removed 10 bases from V and 0 bases from J; junction bases left unmatched: 9. From germline, CDR1 is SEHNR and CDR2 FQNEAQ (reference sequence). The DNA of the CDR3 is TGTGCCATTCCCGGGACAGGGGATATCTCTGGAAACACCATATATTTT. Translating gives CAIPGTGDISGNTIYF.

The CDR3 DNA reads as TGTGCCAGCAGTGAAAAGGTGACAGGGTGGAATTCACCCCTCCACTTT. Its translation is CASSEKVTGWNSPLHF. This rearrangement joins TRBV6-1 to TRBJ1-6; 7 bases agree with TRBD1. The CDR3 length is 16 residues. Germline trimming cut 2 bases from V and 7 bases from J; bases unmatched to any gene: 8. The germline gives CDR1 MNHNS, CDR2 SASEGT.

This rearrangement joins TRBV5-1 to TRBJ2-7; weak D call: TRBD1 (7 bases). The CDR3 extends over 16 amino acids. Germline-derived CDR1 and CDR2 are SGHRS and YFSETQ. V lost 0 bases and J lost 1, with 14 bases in between. The CDR3 loop is CASSLGGTADSYEQYF. The CDR3 DNA reads as TGCGCCAGCAGCTTGGGCGGGACAGCCGATTCCTACGAGCAGTACTTC.

The V and J genes are TRBV7-2 and TRBJ2-3, with 8 bases lining up with TRBD2. With V trimmed by 6 bases and J by 0 bases, 8 bases remained unmatched. Germline V gene data show CDR1 as SGHTA and CDR2 as FQGNSA. This CDR3 region has 16 residues. The CDR3 nucleotides are TGTGCCAGCAGGCGCCCTGCGGGGGGAAGCACAGATACGCAGTATTTT. Encoded protein: CASRRPAGGSTDTQYF.

The chain uses TRBV7-9 and TRBJ2-5; D possibly corresponds to TRBD1 (5 bases). Germline V gene sequence: CDR1 SEHNR, CDR2 FQNEAQ (reference sequence). The CDR3 sequence is 16 residues long. V was shortened by 0 bases and J by 5 bases, with 16 bases between the two germline ends. CDR3 nucleotide sequence: TGTGCCAGCAGCTTAGCTCCACAGGCCCCTAGTGAGACCCAGTACTTC. It translates to CASSLAPQAPSETQYF.

The gene calls are TRBV6-4 and TRBJ2-3; possibly TRBD2 for D (7 bases). Per the germline V gene, CDR1 is MRHNA and CDR2 is SNTAGT. The CDR3 totals 14 residues. The germline V and J ends were trimmed by 2 bases and 6 bases, with 12 bases remaining between them. The CDR3, as DNA: TGTGCCAGCAGTGACAGGGGGGGCAAGGATACGCAGTATTTT. It yields the protein CASSDRGGKDTQYF.

This chain links TRBV19 with TRBJ2-3, with 7 bases lining up with TRBD2. The V and J ends lost 1 base and 1 base, in that order; junction bases with no gene match: 2. This CDR3 spans 15 amino acids. The germline V gene has CDR1 LNHDA and CDR2 SQIVND (reference sequence). The CDR3 DNA is TGTGCCAGTAGTATAGGGACTAGGGGCACAGATACGCAGTATTTT. Translated, it gives CASSIGTRGTDTQYF.

This clone was observed once. The chain employs TRBV6-1 and TRBJ2-7, with TRBD1 matching 9 bases. The CDR3 runs to 16 residues. The V and J ends lost 2 bases and 3 bases, in that order; junction bases with no gene match: 8. Germline CDR1 and CDR2: MNHNS and SASEGT. CDR3 region: CASSELGTGKLYEQYF. The CDR3 DNA reads as TGTGCCAGCAGTGAACTCGGGACAGGGAAACTCTACGAGCAGTACTTC.

The rearrangement uses TRBV5-1 and TRBJ2-1; weak D call: TRBD2 (6 bases). This CDR3 has 14 amino acids. Germline loops: CDR1 SGHRS, CDR2 YFSETQ. With 3 bases removed from V and 6 bases from J, the gap between germline ends came to 13 bases. The CDR3 spells CASSSGDGSNEQFF. The DNA of the CDR3 is TGCGCCAGCAGCTCCGGGGACGGGAGCAATGAGCAGTTCTTC. Together with reference TRBV5-1 and TRBJ2-1, the CDR3 gives the full variable domain: KAGVTQTPRYLIKTRGQQVTLSCSPISGHRSVSWYQQTPGQGLQFLFEYFSETQRNKGNFPGRFSGRQFSNSRSEMNVSTLELGDSALYLCASSSGDGSNEQFFGPGTRLTVL.